The text below deals with one T cell receptor beta chain. This entry comes from a study of T cell changes during pregnancy in multiple sclerosis. This table comes from immunoSEQ multiplex PCR, and its TCRdb copy is limited to in-frame clones, with some not included. The sample has roughly 61,000 clones; more than 80% are singletons. CDR1 is SGHTA, CDR2 FQGNSA, per germline. With 1 base removed from V and 1 base from J, the gap between germline ends came to 10 bases. The CDR3 is 15 amino acids. This specimen was peripheral blood, taken in the first trimester of pregnancy. This sequence joins TRBV7-2 and TRBJ1-1; a possible D gene is TRBD1 (6 bases). The clonotype originates from a female donor in good health, enrolled as a control in a pregnancy study. The CDR3 sequence is CASSLGGQGNTEAFF. DNA for the CDR3: TGTGCCAGCAGCTTAGGGGGGCAGGGGAACACTGAAGCTTTCTTT.